These T cell receptor beta chains were read from a single sample in a study of T cell clones after liver transplantation. Clones were sequenced by immunoSEQ multiplex PCR, and TCRdb holds only the in-frame ones, with some missing. The sample contains some 110,000 clones, more than 75% of which appear only once. Sample: CD4+ T cells from blood, taken before liver transplant. The receptors originated from a human donor who received a liver transplant. CDR3s include the opening cysteine and the closing phenylalanine or tryptophan. D genes are given only for firm matches. Some rows have no size entry. The others give once, few or many, or a class for an expanded clone.

>TRBJ2-1|-|once|TRBV5-4
TGTGCCAGCAGCCTCGGCGGAGGGGTCAATGAGCAGTTCTTC
CASSLGGGVNEQFF
>TRBJ1-1|-|-|TRBV12-5
TGTGCTAGTGGTTTGGCCTCCCTTGGCGCCACTGAAGCTTTCTTT
CASGLASLGATEAFF
>TRBJ2-1|TRBD2|few|TRBV7-3
TGTGCCAGCAGCCTAGGGACTAGCGGGGGATACAATGAGCAGTTCTTC
CASSLGTSGGYNEQFF
>TRBJ1-1|-|-|TRBV7-9
TGTGCCAGCAGCTTCAGGGAGGTCACTGAAGCTTTCTTT
CASSFREVTEAFF
>TRBJ2-1|TRBD2|-|TRBV15
TGTGCCACCAGCAGGGTGGCGGGGGTGGGGCCTAGCCATGAGCAGTTCTTC
CATSRVAGVGPSHEQFF
>TRBJ1-4|-|-|TRBV10-2
TGCGCCAGCAGTGAGTCGGCCAGGACAGCTAATGAAAAACTGTTTTTT
CASSESARTANEKLFF
>TRBJ2-2|TRBD2|-|TRBV27
TGTGCCAGCAGACCGGGACTAGGTGGCGGGGAGCTGTTTTTT
CASRPGLGGGELFF
>TRBJ1-3|-|-|TRBV4-1
TGCGCCAGCAGCCAAGATCCGGGAAACACCATATATTTT
CASSQDPGNTIYF
>TRBJ2-1|-|-|TRBV12-5
TGTGCTAGTGGTCCCGCCCAGTTCTTC
CASGPAQFF
>TRBJ2-3|-|-|TRBV13
TGTGCCAGCAGCCCCCCGCAGCGGCTCCGCACAGATACGCAGTATTTT
CASSPPQRLRTDTQYF
>TRBJ1-2|TRBD1|once|TRBV6-1
TGTGCCAGCCATCGGGACAGGGGGTTCGGCTACACCTTC
CASHRDRGFGYTF
>TRBJ2-7|-|-|TRBV7-2
TGTGCCAGCAGCTTAGAGGGCAGCACGGGCCGCTACGAGCAGTACTTC
CASSLEGSTGRYEQYF
>TRBJ2-3|TRBD1|once|TRBV6-6
TGTGCCAGCAGTTTCGGACAGGGAAAGGCGGATACGCAGTATTTT
CASSFGQGKADTQYF
>TRBJ1-1|-|few|TRBV7-9
TGTGCCAGCAGCACAAGACAGGACACTGAAGCTTTCTTT
CASSTRQDTEAFF
>TRBJ1-2|-|-|TRBV15
TGTGCCACCAGCAGAGACGGAGGGATTAACTATGGCTACACCTTC
CATSRDGGINYGYTF
>TRBJ1-1|TRBD1|-|TRBV19
TGTGCCAGTAGTAAGGGACAGGTAGTAACTGAAGCTTTCTTT
CASSKGQVVTEAFF
>TRBJ2-3|-|-|TRBV5-1
TGCGCCAGCAGCTTCGAGGGTATTAGCACAGATACGCAGTATTTT
CASSFEGISTDTQYF
>TRBJ2-5|-|-|TRBV30
TGTGCCTGGAGTGTACAGGGCTTGGTTCAAGAGACCCAGTACTTC
CAWSVQGLVQETQYF
>TRBJ2-1|-|-|TRBV14
TGTGCCAGCAGCCTGAGCTCCTACAATGAGCAGTTCTTC
CASSLSSYNEQFF
>TRBJ1-4|-|-|TRBV5-6
TGTGCCAGCACAGGACAGCCCCAAGGTGCTAATGAAAAACTGTTTTTT
CASTGQPQGANEKLFF
>TRBJ2-1|TRBD2|once|TRBV6-5
TGTGCCAGCAGTCACCACTCGGGACTAGCTGGTGAGCAGTTCTTC
CASSHHSGLAGEQFF
>TRBJ2-7|-|-|TRBV27
TGTGCCTGCAAAGGGACGGACTCCTACGAGCAGTACTTC
CACKGTDSYEQYF
>TRBJ2-7|-|-|TRBV28
TGTGCCAGCAGCCTAACTTACGAGCAGTACTTC
CASSLTYEQYF
>TRBJ1-5|-|-|TRBV18
TGTGCCAGCCAGAAGGAGGTATATAGCAATCAGCCCCAGCATTTT
CASQKEVYSNQPQHF
>TRBJ2-2|-|-|TRBV5-4
TGTGCCAGCAGCTTGGTAACAGTCACCGGGGAGCTGTTTTTT
CASSLVTVTGELFF
>TRBJ1-5|-|-|TRBV6-8
TGTGCCAGCAGTAACCTACATCAGCCCCAGCATTTT
CASSNLHQPQHF